This is a list of T cell receptor beta chains from one sample in a study of cytomegalovirus exposure and HLA in healthy donors. TCRdb's table, derived via immunoSEQ multiplex PCR, lists solely in-frame clones and lacks some. The sample contains 80,000 to 130,000 clones, around 75% of which appear only once. The sequenced material came from PBMCs. Receptors originate from a woman younger than 35 in good health and CMV-seropositive. The CDR3 runs from the conserved cysteine through the conserved F or W. Each record gives: D gene, clone size, J gene, V gene, CDR3 DNA, CDR3 protein. D genes are given only for firm matches. A row's size may be missing; if present it is once, few, many or a size class.

TRBD1 - TRBJ1-2 TRBV19 TGTGCCAGTAGTATGGGAGCAGGGGGAGGCTATGGCTACACCTTC CASSMGAGGGYGYTF
- - TRBJ2-5 TRBV27 TGTGCCAGCAGTCGCACCGGGACACGAGAGACCCAGTACTTC CASSRTGTRETQYF
- - TRBJ1-5 TRBV5-8 TGTGCCAGCACCAAAGGCGGAAATCAGCCCCAGCATTTT CASTKGGNQPQHF
TRBD1 few TRBJ2-7 TRBV27 TGTGCCAGCAGTTTTTTGCAGGGGGTATCCTACGAGCAGTACTTC CASSFLQGVSYEQYF
TRBD1 - TRBJ1-5 TRBV28 TGTGCCAGCATCCTAAGTGGACAACAGGGGCAGCCCCAGCATTTT CASILSGQQGQPQHF
TRBD1 - TRBJ1-3 TRBV7-9 TGTGCCAGCAGCCCCGACAGGGGGATCACTGGAAACACCATATATTTT CASSPDRGITGNTIYF
TRBD1 few TRBJ1-2 TRBV7-3 TGTGCCAGCAGGCAGAGCCGGGACAGCTATGGCTACACCTTC CASRQSRDSYGYTF
TRBD1 few TRBJ1-1 TRBV6-6 TGTGCCAGCAGTTACCCAGGGGGCGGGAGTGAAGCTTTCTTT CASSYPGGGSEAFF
- - TRBJ2-7 TRBV19 TGTGCCAGTAGCCCCGACGGAGGTGCCTACGAGCAGTACTTC CASSPDGGAYEQYF
TRBD1 - TRBJ1-1 TRBV6-1 TGTGCCAGCAGCCCAGGGGGCGCGGACACTGAAGCTTTCTTT CASSPGGADTEAFF
- - TRBJ1-2 TRBV19 TGTGCCAGTAGTATAGGAGGTCCCCTCCCTCGCGGCTACACCTTC CASSIGGPLPRGYTF
TRBD2 once TRBJ2-7 TRBV5-4 TGTGCCAGCAGCTTAGCTAGCGGTAACTCCTACGAGCAGTACTTC CASSLASGNSYEQYF
- once TRBJ1-4 TRBV7-2 TGTGCCAGCAGCTTAGCCCCCAGGGTCAATGAAAAACTGTTTTTT CASSLAPRVNEKLFF
- few TRBJ2-1 TRBV15 TGTGCCACCAGCAGACCGGGGATGCGGGACAATGAGCAGTTCTTC CATSRPGMRDNEQFF
TRBD1 - TRBJ2-2 TRBV28 TGTGCCAGCAGCGACAGGGTCACCGGGGAGCTGTTTTTT CASSDRVTGELFF
- - TRBJ2-7 TRBV15 TGTGCCACCAGCAGAAATCCTGCTAAACCCCCCTACGAGCAGTACTTC CATSRNPAKPPYEQYF
- - TRBJ1-6 TRBV30 TGTGCCTGGTCTAACAGGGACGTCTATAATTCACCCCTCCACTTT CAWSNRDVYNSPLHF
TRBD2 - TRBJ2-3 TRBV5-4 TGTGCCAGCAGCCCAACTAGCGGCCTCACAGATACGCAGTATTTT CASSPTSGLTDTQYF
TRBD2 few TRBJ2-3 TRBV4-3 TGCGCCAGCAGCCAGGGAGGGCGGGTCGCAGATACGCAGTATTTT CASSQGGRVADTQYF
- once TRBJ1-5 TRBV4-1 TGCGCCAGCAGCCAAGATATGGCCCCACAGCAGCCCCAGCATTTT CASSQDMAPQQPQHF
TRBD1 - TRBJ1-2 TRBV30 TGTGCCTGGAGCGTGCAGGGGGGATATGGCTACACCTTC CAWSVQGGYGYTF
- - TRBJ2-7 TRBV11-3 TGTGCCAGCAGCTTAGCTTCAGGGGTGTCCTACGAGCAGTACTTC CASSLASGVSYEQYF
- once TRBJ2-2 TRBV2 TGTGCCAGCAGTGACGGGAGAATCCCCACCGGGGAGCTGTTTTTT CASSDGRIPTGELFF
- - TRBJ1-5 TRBV7-9 TGTGCCAGCAGCTTAGGGGGGGTCCATCAGCCCCAGCATTTT CASSLGGVHQPQHF
- few TRBJ1-2 TRBV19 TGTGCCAGTAAGTGGACAGCTAACTATGGCTACACCTTC CASKWTANYGYTF
- - TRBJ2-5 TRBV7-9 TGTTCCAGCAGCTTCGGCGGACAAGAGACCCAGTACTTC CSSSFGGQETQYF
TRBD2 - TRBJ2-1 TRBV19 TGTGCCAGTAGTATTCACGCGGGAGGCTCCTACAATGAGCAGTTCTTC CASSIHAGGSYNEQFF
TRBD2 few TRBJ2-1 TRBV6-5 TGTGCCAGCAACGGACTAGCGGCCGGTTCTGGTGAGCAGTTCTTC CASNGLAAGSGEQFF
TRBD1 - TRBJ2-5 TRBV28 TGTGCCAGCAGTTTATTGGGGACAGGGCGGGAGACCCAGTACTTC CASSLLGTGRETQYF
TRBD1 - TRBJ1-5 TRBV30 TGTGCCTGGACCCGGGACAGGGGGTTCAATCAGCCCCAGCATTTT CAWTRDRGFNQPQHF
TRBD2 - TRBJ2-1 TRBV14 TGTGCCAGCAGCCTTGGGACTAGCCACAATGAGCAGTTCTTC CASSLGTSHNEQFF
TRBD1 once TRBJ1-1 TRBV9 TGTGCCAGCAGCAATCGAAGGACAGGATCCACTGAAGCTTTCTTT CASSNRRTGSTEAFF
TRBD2 - TRBJ2-7 TRBV14 TGTGCCAGCAGCGAAAGCGGGAGTCCTGTCCCCTCCTTC CASSESGSPVPSF
- - TRBJ1-5 TRBV30 TGTGCCTGGAGTGAGGACAGTTTCCAGCCCCAGCATTTT CAWSEDSFQPQHF
- - TRBJ2-4 TRBV28 TGTGCCAGCAGTTTATACCTAGGGCGGGACAGCAAAAACATTCAGTACTTC CASSLYLGRDSKNIQYF
TRBD2 - TRBJ2-3 TRBV5-1 TGCGCCAGCAGCTTACCGACTAGCGGGGGCCCCGATACGCAGTATTTT CASSLPTSGGPDTQYF
- - TRBJ2-6 TRBV14 TGTGCCAGCAGCCAACGGAGGGTTTTGTCTGGGGCCAACGTCCTGACTTTC CASSQRRVLSGANVLTF
- - TRBJ1-3 TRBV5-6 TGTGCCAGCACCCGTGGGGCGTCTGGAAACACCATATATTTT CASTRGASGNTIYF
TRBD1 - TRBJ2-1 TRBV9 TGTGCCAGCAGCCCCTTACTGACAGGGGCATACAATGAGCAGTTCTTC CASSPLLTGAYNEQFF
- - TRBJ2-7 TRBV28 TGTGCCAGCAGTTTAGACCTAAAGGGGAAGTACTTC CASSLDLKGKYF
- - TRBJ2-1 TRBV30 TGTGCCTGGAGTGCGAAGGGTAGGGAGCGCAATGAGCAGTTCTTC CAWSAKGRERNEQFF
TRBD1 - TRBJ2-7 TRBV11-2 TGTGCCAGCAGCGTAGGCCGGGACAGGGGCCACGAGCAGTACTTC CASSVGRDRGHEQYF
TRBD2 - TRBJ2-1 TRBV4-3 TGCGCCAGCAGCCTAGCGGGAGATGAGCAGTTCTTC CASSLAGDEQFF
- - TRBJ2-7 TRBV28 TGTGCCACCGCCTACGGAGGGTTCCCCTACGAGCAGTACTTC CATAYGGFPYEQYF
- - TRBJ2-2 TRBV28 TGTGCCAGCATTAGGGACATCTCCGGGGAGCTGTTTTTT CASIRDISGELFF
TRBD2 few TRBJ2-1 TRBV19 TGTGCCAGTAGGTCTAGCGGGAGGGGGGATGAGCAGTTCTTC CASRSSGRGDEQFF
TRBD1 - TRBJ2-7 TRBV7-9 TGTGCCAGCAGCCCCGGACAGGCGGTCTACGAGCAGTACTTT CASSPGQAVYEQYF
- few TRBJ2-2 TRBV19 TGTGCCAGTAGTTCTCGGGACTGGAACACCGGGGAGCTGTTTTTT CASSSRDWNTGELFF
- - TRBJ1-1 TRBV6-5 TGTGCCAGCAGTTCCCTACAGGGAATTGTGAACACTGAAGCTTTCTTT CASSSLQGIVNTEAFF
- - TRBJ2-7 TRBV19 TGTGCCAGTAGCGTATTCGCCACTCCTCAGGACGGAGGGCCCTACGAGCAGTACTTC CASSVFATPQDGGPYEQYF
TRBD1 - TRBJ2-1 TRBV9 TGTGCCAGCAGTTCCCGACGGGACAGGGGGCGCGTCGACAATGAGCAGTTCTTC CASSSRRDRGRVDNEQFF
TRBD2 once TRBJ2-2 TRBV28 TGTGCCAGCAGTTCCAGGACTAGCAAGACATCCCACGCCGGGGAGCTGTTTTTT CASSSRTSKTSHAGELFF
TRBD2 - TRBJ2-1 TRBV29-1 TGCAGCGTTCTGACTAGCAATATGAATGAGCAGTTCTTC CSVLTSNMNEQFF